The clone carrying this T cell receptor (beta chain) was recorded a few times. The antigen remains unidentified. The data stem from a study of blood T cells in healthy people across ages. General study findings and limits: Estimates drawn from one million T cells were deemed to understate diversity.

Through a sample-barcoded 5' primer and a J-beta primer mix, a second PCR was run for about 7 to 12 cycles. Each TCR beta cDNA got a 12-nucleotide random molecular identifier. A single record per CDR3 protein comes from TCRdb applying MiXCR to the 5' RACE reads. The sample includes 1.5 million to 2 million distinct CDR3 sequences, 28% of them seen just once. The germline V gene encodes CDR1 GTSNPN and CDR2 SVGIG (reference sequence). The V and J ends lost 0 bases and 4 bases respectively, with 9 bases between them. The length of the CDR3 is 13 residues. The sequenced sample consisted of blood. This chain links TRBV30 with TRBJ2-5, with D possibly matching TRBD1 (6 bases). This receptor was identified in a woman in her twenties or thirties in good health. The CDR3 reads CAWSVGRGETQYF. CDR3 coding DNA: TGTGCCTGGAGTGTAGGCAGGGGAGAGACCCAGTACTTC.